The clone carrying this T cell receptor (beta chain) was picked up one time. CDR1 and CDR2 (germline): MNHEY, SMNVEV (reference sequence). The CDR3 runs to 15 residues. The V gene end was trimmed by 6 bases and the J gene end by 3 bases; junction bases not matched to a gene: 8. The data belong to a study of technical replicates of blood from a handful of donors. The data were produced by immunoSEQ multiplex PCR, yet TCRdb's version contains in-frame clones alone and is incomplete. The sample consists of about 70,000 clones, approximately 96% of them appearing once. The chain uses TRBV27 and TRBJ2-3; 8 nucleotides match TRBD1. Sequences were obtained from T cells isolated from PBMCs. The receptor was isolated from a human donor in good health. DNA for the CDR3: TGTGCCAGCAGCGACACAGGGGGACGGACAGATACGCAGTATTTT. Its translation is CASSDTGGRTDTQYF.